The clone carrying this T cell receptor beta chain was observed a few times. These data belong to a study of blood T cell repertoires in COVID-19. Authors' analysis steps: Estimation of nucleated cell counts was performed using reference gene primer amplification. Generated by immunoSEQ multiplex PCR, the TCRdb table keeps only in-frame clones and is missing some. D and trimming were read from the DNA, whereas the V and J calls and clone size are those reported in that table. The data show more than 95,000 clones, with roughly 79% seen just once and roughly 37% held by the top ten. The CDR3 has 14 residues. The ends lost 7 bases at V and 0 bases at J; junction bases unmatched: 4. Germline V CDR1 and CDR2: MGHDK, SYGVNS.

Sequences were obtained from peripheral blood. The clonotype originates from a man aged 80 or over with acute or convalescent COVID-19. The gene calls are TRBV25-1 and TRBJ1-1; 8 bases align to TRBD1. CDR3 sequence reads: CASTRDRMNTEAFF. The DNA of the CDR3 is TGTGCCAGCACTCGGGACAGGATGAACACTGAAGCTTTCTTT.